The 13 T cell receptor beta chains given below trace back to one sample, sequenced in a study of cytomegalovirus exposure and HLA in healthy donors. The PCR was carried out with 60 Vbeta primers and 13 Jbeta primers. Only in-frame clones appear in the TCRdb table, and some are missing; sequencing was by immunoSEQ multiplex PCR. This sample has 220,000 or so clones, with 60% to 80% found just once. Specimen: PBMCs. These TCRs come from a woman between 25 and 40 years old in good health and CMV-seronegative.

The V and J genes are TRBV5-1 and TRBJ2-5; TRBD2 matches at 10 bases. The germline V gene encodes CDR1 SGHRS and CDR2 YFSETQ. The CDR3 totals 15 residues. J was trimmed by 5 bases and V by 2 bases; bases with no gene match: 6. The CDR3 is CASSFQAGGHETQYF. CDR3 DNA sequence: TGCGCCAGCAGCTTCCAAGCGGGGGGGCATGAGACCCAGTACTTC.

V gene TRBV4-1 combines with J gene TRBJ1-1, with 7 bases matching TRBD1. Unmatched junction bases numbered 6, after V lost 1 base and J lost 4 bases. CDR3 length: 15 residues. In germline, CDR1 is MGHRA, CDR2 YSYEKL. CDR3 in DNA: TGCGCCAGCAGCCAAGGCGAGGGGGCCCTCACTGAAGCTTTCTTT. Residues: CASSQGEGALTEAFF.

The chain links TRBV7-9 to TRBJ1-1, with 7 bases aligning to TRBD1. This CDR3 is 12 amino acids long. CDR1 SEHNR and CDR2 FQNEAQ come from the germline V gene (reference sequence). V trimming: 5 bases; J trimming: 7 bases; junction bases outside the gene matches: 4. The CDR3 bases are TGTGCCAGCAGCATCGGACAGGATGAAGCTTTCTTT. This codes for CASSIGQDEAFF.

The gene calls are TRBV25-1 and TRBJ2-5; D ambiguous. The J call is doubtful: the DNA matches TRBJ2-7 better. From germline, CDR1 is MGHDK and CDR2 SYGVNS. This CDR3 is built from 14 residues. CDR3 sequence (DNA): TGTGCCAGCAGTGAGGGTGGGCTGTCCTACGAGCAGTACTTC. Translation: CASSEGGLSYEQYF.

The chain employs TRBV6-1 and TRBJ2-4; D is possibly TRBD1 (6 bases). Germline V lookup: CDR1 MNHNS, CDR2 SASEGT. The CDR3 length is 12 residues. The germline V and J ends were trimmed by 9 bases and 8 bases, with 14 bases remaining between them. CDR3 protein: CASTNREDIQYF. The CDR3 coding sequence is TGTGCCAGTACCAACAGGGAAGACATTCAGTACTTC.

This clone was picked up a small number of times. The rearrangement joins TRBV30 to TRBJ1-1; 7 nucleotides agree with TRBD1. CDR1 is GTSNPN and CDR2 is SVGIG in the germline V gene (reference sequence). CDR3 size: 12 residues. V shed 5 bases and J 0 bases; nucleotides not matched to a gene: 0. The CDR3 DNA is TGTGCCTGGGGACAGGTGAACACTGAAGCTTTCTTT. It encodes CAWGQVNTEAFF. Looking up the rest from reference TRBV30 and TRBJ1-1 gives the full variable domain: SQTIHQWPATLVQPVGSPLSLECTVEGTSNPNLYWYRQAAGRGLQLLFYSVGIGQISSEVPQNLSASRPQDRQFILSSKKLLLSDSGFYLCAWGQVNTEAFFGQGTRLTVV.

The rearrangement uses TRBV19 and TRBJ1-1; D is unclear. The V gene lost 7 bases and the J gene lost 6 bases, with 9 bases spanning the gap. Germline V CDR1 and CDR2: LNHDA, SQIVND (reference sequence). CDR3 length equals 11 residues. CDR3 nucleotides: TGTGCCAGTATGGGAGGGTCTGAAGCTTTCTTT. This gives the protein CASMGGSEAFF.

This chain joins TRBV2 and TRBJ1-5, with D hard to call. V was pared by 4 bases and J by 4 bases, with 14 bases between. Per germline, CDR1 SNHLY and CDR2 FYNNEI. CDR3 length: 15 residues. The CDR3 DNA is TGTGCCAGCAGTGGAGCCCTGTCGGGGAATCAGCCCCAGCATTTT. Translation: CASSGALSGNQPQHF. Complete variable domain (other parts from reference TRBV2 and TRBJ1-5): EPEVTQTPSHQVTQMGQEVILRCVPISNHLYFYWYRQILGQKVEFLVSFYNNEISEKSEIFDDQFSVERPDGSNFTLKIRSTKLEDSAMYFCASSGALSGNQPQHFGDGTRLSIL.

The rearrangement links TRBV6-4 to TRBJ2-1, with TRBD2 as a possible D gene (5 bases). CDR1 MRHNA and CDR2 SNTAGT come from the germline V gene. Trimming cost V 2 bases and J 6 bases, with 11 bases left between them. This CDR3 is built from 14 residues. In DNA form, the CDR3 reads TGTGCCAGCAGTGACCCGGTACTAGGCAATGAGCAGTTCTTC. This translates into CASSDPVLGNEQFF.

The V call is TRBV30, the J call TRBJ2-2, with D unclear. The CDR3 runs 13 residues. Germline V gene lookup returns CDR1 GTSNPN and CDR2 SVGIG (reference sequence). The V gene lost 3 bases and the J gene lost 4 bases, with 9 bases spanning the gap. This CDR3 reads CAWRIAITGELFF. For the CDR3, the DNA is TGTGCCTGGAGAATAGCTATCACCGGGGAGCTGTTTTTT.

This clone occurred a few times. This chain connects TRBV4-1 to TRBJ1-2; 9 bases are a match to TRBD1. The CDR3 extends over 15 amino acids. Germline V CDR1 and CDR2: MGHRA, YSYEKL. V shed 2 bases and J 2 bases; nucleotides not matched to a gene: 3. The CDR3 DNA follows: TGCGCCAGCAGCCAAACCGGACAGGGGAACTATGGCTACACCTTC. This gives the protein CASSQTGQGNYGYTF.

The chain joins TRBV27 to TRBJ1-6; D perhaps matches TRBD1 (6 bases). The CDR3 length is 14 residues. Germline V CDR1 and CDR2: MNHEY, SMNVEV (reference sequence). The V end lost 7 bases, the J end lost 7 bases, and 14 bases lay between the germline ends. The CDR3 sequence is CASKLGGTNSPLHF. The DNA of the CDR3 is TGTGCCAGCAAACTCGGGGGGACAAATTCACCCCTCCACTTT.

V and J are TRBV6-1 and TRBJ2-5, with a possible D match to TRBD1 (5 bases). CDR1 is MNHNS and CDR2 is SASEGT in the germline V gene. The CDR3 consists of 15 residues. The ends were cut back, 0 bases at V and 1 base at J, with 9 bases in the middle. CDR3 amino acids: CASSEAAGFQETQYF. The DNA of the CDR3 is TGTGCCAGCAGTGAAGCGGCAGGGTTCCAAGAGACCCAGTACTTC.